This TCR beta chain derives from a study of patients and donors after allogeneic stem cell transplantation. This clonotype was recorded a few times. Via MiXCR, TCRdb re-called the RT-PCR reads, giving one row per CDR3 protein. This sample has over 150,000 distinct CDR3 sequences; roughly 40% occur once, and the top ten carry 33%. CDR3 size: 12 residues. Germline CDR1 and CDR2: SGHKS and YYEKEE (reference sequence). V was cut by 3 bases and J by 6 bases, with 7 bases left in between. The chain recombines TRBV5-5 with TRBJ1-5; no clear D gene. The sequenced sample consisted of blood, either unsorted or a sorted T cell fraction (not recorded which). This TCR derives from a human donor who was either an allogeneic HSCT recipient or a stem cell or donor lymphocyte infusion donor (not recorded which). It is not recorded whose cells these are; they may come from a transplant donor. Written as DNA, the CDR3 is TGTGCCAGCAGCTCGGACCTTCAGCCCCAGCATTTT. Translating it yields CASSSDLQPQHF.